The next 3 T cell receptor beta chains were all read from a single sample in a study of pediatric ulcerative colitis. Method: immunoSEQ multiplex PCR; TCRdb's copy keeps in-frame clones and lacks some. The table records around 64,000 clones, 70% to 90% of them present only once. The sequenced sample consisted of blood. These receptors originate from a boy aged 10-17 years with severe ulcerative colitis.

V is TRBV10-2 and J is TRBJ2-2, with TRBD2 matching over 7 bases. The germline gives CDR1 WSHSY, CDR2 SAAADI. This CDR3 has 16 residues. Unmatched junction bases numbered 10, after V lost 6 bases and J lost 3 bases. For the CDR3, the DNA is TGCGCCAGCAGCGACGCAACGGGAGGTCACACCGGGGAGCTGTTTTTT. This encodes CASSDATGGHTGELFF.

The table lists this clone with a count of one. The chain combines TRBV5-8 with TRBJ1-2; 8 nucleotides agree with TRBD1. Trimming cost V 4 bases and J 3 bases; bases outside gene matches: 8. Germline CDR1 and CDR2: SGHTS and YDEGEE. The CDR3 extends over 15 amino acids. CDR3 sequence (DNA): TGTGCCAGCAGCCCCGAGACAGGGGATTACTATGGCTACACCTTC. Amino acid sequence: CASSPETGDYYGYTF.

The V gene is TRBV7-8, the J gene TRBJ1-1; TRBD1 is a possible D gene (6 bases). This CDR3 has 15 residues. V was cut by 2 bases and J by 2 bases, with 12 bases left in between. The germline gives CDR1 SGHVS, CDR2 FQNEAQ. DNA of the CDR3: TGTGCCAGCAGCTTATCCGGGACACTTAACACTGAAGCTTTCTTT. It is translated as CASSLSGTLNTEAFF.